The entry below gives a single T cell receptor (beta chain) sequence along with its context. Its matching antigen is unknown. The data belong to a study of cytomegalovirus exposure and HLA in healthy donors. Study in general: In a previous analysis, 110 million or so unique TCR beta sequences were found from 150 million to 200 million T cells.

The study ran its PCR with 60 Vbeta and 13 Jbeta primers. Profiled with immunoSEQ multiplex PCR; TCRdb holds only in-frame clones, not every one. The table has roughly 110,000 clones, around 73% seen once; the top ten hold 7.8%. General study points: The authors later found TCR association rates varying by HLA locus, with DRB1 most and HLA-C fewest. Most TCR sequences showed up rarely, but some public TCRs showed up in many donors.

The specimen sequenced was PBMCs. The sequence was collected from a man aged 25-45 years in good health and CMV-seronegative.

The CDR3 sequence is CASRTDPGAYEQYF. CDR3 sequence (DNA): TGTGCCAGCAGGACGGACCCGGGGGCCTACGAGCAGTACTTC. V is TRBV2 and J is TRBJ2-7; D is possibly TRBD2 (6 bases). Germline CDR1 reads SNHLY; CDR2 reads FYNNEI. V was clipped by 6 bases and J by 2 bases, with 14 bases between them. The CDR3 is made up of 14 amino acids.